Reported below is one TCR beta chain. Its specificity is not known. The entry originates in a study of cytomegalovirus exposure and HLA in healthy donors. Study outcomes and limitations: Reports showed the classifier diagnosing cytomegalovirus status with high specificity and sensitivity. Later genetic work tied a missense DCLRE1C variant to beta-chain V and J trimming.

The CDR3 is 12 residues long. CDR1 MNHEY and CDR2 SVGAGI come from the germline V gene. V lost 6 bases to trimming and J lost 8 bases, with 13 bases between them. This PCR relied on a set of 60 Vbeta primers and 13 Jbeta primers. Sequenced by immunoSEQ multiplex PCR; TCRdb stores in-frame clones only, minus some. The sample has 200,000 to 250,000 clones; 77% are singletons. The source material was PBMCs. V is TRBV6-5 and J is TRBJ1-1, with D perhaps matching TRBD1 (5 bases). This clonotype originated in a woman aged 55-75 years in good health and CMV-seropositive. The CDR3 bases are TGTGCCAGCAGCTACCCGGGGGGGGAAGCTTTCTTT. Translated: CASSYPGGEAFF.